This is a list of T cell receptor beta chains from one sample in a study of blood T cell repertoires in COVID-19. Measured with immunoSEQ multiplex PCR; TCRdb has only the in-frame clones, and not every one. The data show some 350,000 clones, about nine tenths seen once. Sequenced input: peripheral blood. These receptors were collected from a woman in her 70s with COVID-19, enrolled during active disease. CDR3s include the opening cysteine and the closing phenylalanine or tryptophan. D genes are given only for firm matches. A clone size is listed for some rows: how often the clone was seen (once, few, many), or a class if it is expanded.

J,V,size,D,DNA,CDR3
TRBJ2-7,TRBV10-2,few,-,TGCGCCAGCAGTGAGCGGCGGGACAGCTCCTACGAGCAGTACTTC,CASSERRDSSYEQYF
TRBJ1-1,TRBV9,-,TRBD1,TGTGCCAGCAGCGTAGCTGACCTGGGACAGGGGGTTGAAGCTTTCTTT,CASSVADLGQGVEAFF
TRBJ2-5,TRBV9,few,TRBD2,TGTGCCAGCAGCACGGGACTAGCGGGGAGTTCCCAAGAGACCCAGTACTTC,CASSTGLAGSSQETQYF
TRBJ1-2,TRBV5-6,-,-,TGTGCCAGCAGCTTGGGAGGGGAGGAGACCTTC,CASSLGGEETF
TRBJ2-2,TRBV27,-,TRBD1,TGTGCCAGCAGTTACTCCCCAGGACAGGGGGCCGGGGAGCTGTTTTTT,CASSYSPGQGAGELFF
TRBJ1-2,TRBV2,-,-,TGTGCCAGCAGTGAAGCACCCGGAAGGGGGTATGGCTACACCTTC,CASSEAPGRGYGYTF
TRBJ1-5,TRBV18,-,-,TGTGCCAGCTCACCGAGGGGGTATGACAATCAGCCCCAGCATTTT,CASSPRGYDNQPQHF
TRBJ1-2,TRBV5-1,-,TRBD1,TGCGCCAGCAGCTTGGCCAGTGGACAGGCCAACTATGGCTACACCTTC,CASSLASGQANYGYTF
TRBJ2-7,TRBV5-1,-,TRBD1,TGCGCCAGCAGCTTGTTCCAGGGGGCCTACGAGCAGTACTTC,CASSLFQGAYEQYF
TRBJ1-1,TRBV30,-,-,TGTGCCTGGGGCCTGGCCGAAATGGAGGGAGCTTTCTTT,CAWGLAEMEGAFF
TRBJ2-1,TRBV6-2/TRBV6-3,once,TRBD2,TGTGCCAGCAGTCCGCCCCCCGGGACTAGCGGGGGGGTCAATGAGCAGTTCTTC,CASSPPPGTSGGVNEQFF
TRBJ1-1,TRBV13,-,-,TGTGCCAGCAGTTCTCAGTACACTGAAGCTTTCTTT,CASSSQYTEAFF
TRBJ2-2,TRBV5-6,-,-,TGTGCCAGCAGCCCAGGGTGGGTTGGCGGGGAGCTGTTTTTT,CASSPGWVGGELFF
TRBJ2-7,TRBV3-1/TRBV3-2,-,TRBD1,TGTGCCAGCAGCCACTGGGACAGTACCTACGAGCAGTACTTC,CASSHWDSTYEQYF
TRBJ1-4,TRBV9,-,-,TGTGCCAGCAGTGCCGGAGTTGGTGAAAAACTGTTTTTT,CASSAGVGEKLFF
TRBJ1-1,TRBV2,-,-,TGTGCCAGCGGGGGGAACCGGTACACTGAAGCTTTCTTT,CASGGNRYTEAFF
TRBJ1-1,TRBV27,few,TRBD1,TGTGCCAGCAGTGATCGTCCGGACAGGGAGAGAAAGGGGACTGAAGCTTTCTTT,CASSDRPDRERKGTEAFF
TRBJ1-2,TRBV13,-,-,TGTGCCAGCAGCGCAAGCCCAGGGGATGGCTACACCTTC,CASSASPGDGYTF
TRBJ1-1,TRBV7-9,-,-,TGTGCCAGCAGCTTAGTCCGACAGCTAAGTGAAGCTTTCTTT,CASSLVRQLSEAFF
TRBJ1-2,TRBV19,once,-,TGTGCCAGTAACCTGGGCGGGGGGAACTATGGCTACACCTTC,CASNLGGGNYGYTF
TRBJ1-3,TRBV19,once,-,TGTGCCAGTAGCCCGATTACAACCTCTGGAAACACCATATATTTT,CASSPITTSGNTIYF
TRBJ1-6,TRBV5-4,-,-,TGTGCCAGCACCGTGACAGAGATTATTAATTCACCCCTCCACTTT,CASTVTEIINSPLHF
TRBJ2-5,TRBV6-5,-,TRBD2,TGTGCCAGCAGCCAGGGACTAGCGGGCCAAGAGACCCAGTACTTC,CASSQGLAGQETQYF
TRBJ1-2,TRBV24-1,once,TRBD1,TGTGCCACCAGTGATCCCTGGACAGGGGCGGGTGGCTACACCTTC,CATSDPWTGAGGYTF
TRBJ2-2,TRBV24-1,-,TRBD2,TGTGCCACCAGTGATTTCGCGGGGGGGCGGACCGGGGAGCTGTTTTTT,CATSDFAGGRTGELFF
TRBJ1-1,TRBV2,-,TRBD1,TGTGCCAGCCCCGCAACAGGGGGCACTGAAGCTTTCTTT,CASPATGGTEAFF
TRBJ1-3,TRBV6-1,-,-,TGTGCCAGCAGCGAAGGTTACTCTGGAAACACCATATATTTT,CASSEGYSGNTIYF
TRBJ1-5,TRBV6-1,few,TRBD1,TGTGCCAGCAGTGAAGATAGGACAGGGTATCAGCCCCAGCATTTT,CASSEDRTGYQPQHF
TRBJ2-1,TRBV19,-,-,TGTGCCAGTAGTATAGAAGTTAGGACACCCAACGCCGATGAGCAGTTCTTC,CASSIEVRTPNADEQFF
TRBJ1-3,TRBV6-6,-,TRBD1,TGTGCCAGCAGGGGACAGTCGGCTGGAAACACCATATATTTT,CASRGQSAGNTIYF
TRBJ2-7,TRBV7-9,few,-,TGTGCCAGCAGTTCGGACGGAGGGGCCTACGAGCAGTACTTC,CASSSDGGAYEQYF
TRBJ1-1,TRBV27,-,-,TGTGCCAGCGCCACAGGGTTGAACACTGAAGCTTTCTTT,CASATGLNTEAFF
TRBJ1-4,TRBV4-1,-,-,TGCGCCAGCAGCCAAGGGACAGAAAGGAGGGAAAAACTGTTTTTT,CASSQGTERREKLFF
TRBJ1-4,TRBV2,-,TRBD1,TGTGCCAGCAGTCCGGGACAGGGGACTAATGAAAAACTGTTTTTT,CASSPGQGTNEKLFF
TRBJ1-1,TRBV5-1,-,-,TGCGCCAGCAGCTTGGGGGGGACACTTGAAGCTTTCTTT,CASSLGGTLEAFF
TRBJ2-7,TRBV7-2,-,-,TGTGCCAGCAGCTCGTTTCAGGGGTACGAGCAGTACTTC,CASSSFQGYEQYF
TRBJ2-6,TRBV2,-,-,TGTGCCAGCAGGAAGACAGGCTCTGGGGCCAACGTCCTGACTTTC,CASRKTGSGANVLTF
TRBJ1-1,TRBV7-9,-,TRBD1,TGTGCCAGCAGCTTACCGGGACAGACGAACACTGAAGCTTTCTTT,CASSLPGQTNTEAFF
TRBJ1-2,TRBV21-1,-,-,TGTGCCAGCAGCTGCCGCGGGGGGGGCTATGGCTACACCTTC,CASSCRGGGYGYTF
TRBJ1-5,TRBV24-1,-,-,TGTGCCACCAGTGACCACAACAGTAATCAGCCCCAGCATTTT,CATSDHNSNQPQHF
TRBJ1-6,TRBV6-6,-,TRBD1,TGTGCCAGCAGTCAAAACGCCGGGACAGGGTATTATTCACCCCTCCACTTT,CASSQNAGTGYYSPLHF
TRBJ2-5,TRBV7-2,-,TRBD1,TGTGCCAGCAGCCTGACAGGGTCGCAAGAGACCCAGTACTTC,CASSLTGSQETQYF
TRBJ1-1,TRBV5-1,-,-,TGCGCCAGCAGCACATCGAACACTGAAGCTTTCTTT,CASSTSNTEAFF
TRBJ2-3,TRBV5-1,once,-,TGCGCCAGCAGCTCAGGACAGATAAGCACAGATACGCAGTATTTT,CASSSGQISTDTQYF
TRBJ1-3,TRBV28,few,-,TGTGCCAGCAGCCCCGACAGATACTCTGGAAACACCATATATTTT,CASSPDRYSGNTIYF
TRBJ1-5,TRBV2,once,TRBD1,TGTGCCAGCAGGAAGGGACAGGCCGAGTCTCAGCCCCAGCATTTT,CASRKGQAESQPQHF
TRBJ2-1,TRBV5-1,-,TRBD2,TGCGCCAGCAGCCTGGGACTAGCGGGGTTTAATGAGCAGTTCTTC,CASSLGLAGFNEQFF
TRBJ1-3,TRBV7-2,-,-,TGTGCCAGCAGCTCAGGATTCGGGGTCGGAGGAAACACCATATATTTT,CASSSGFGVGGNTIYF
TRBJ1-5,TRBV30,-,-,TGTGCCTGGAACACACGGGATCAGCCCCAGCATTTT,CAWNTRDQPQHF
TRBJ1-1,TRBV27,-,-,TGTGCCAGCAGTTTAGGATGGGCACCTATGAACACTGAAGCTTTCTTT,CASSLGWAPMNTEAFF
TRBJ2-1,TRBV28,-,-,TGTGCCAGCAGTTTGGGCTCACATGAGCAGTTCTTC,CASSLGSHEQFF
TRBJ2-7,TRBV11-2,few,-,TGTGCCAGCAGCTACACAGGGCCCTACGAGCAGTACTTC,CASSYTGPYEQYF
TRBJ2-1,TRBV5-1,-,TRBD2,TGCGCCAGCAGCTTAATCAGCGGGGGGGCGTCGGTCCAGTTCTTC,CASSLISGGASVQFF
TRBJ2-3,TRBV29-1,-,TRBD2,TGCAGCGTCGAATTGATGTTACTAGCGGATACGCAGTATTTT,CSVELMLLADTQYF